The entry below gives a single TCR beta chain sequence along with its context. This receptor's antigen is unknown. Base-call qualities are not available, and no considerably larger clone is one nucleotide away. The data belong to a study of shared clonotypes between healthy human individuals (dated by TCRdb to the early 2020s). Regarding the study in general: The cohort included three men and two women between 18 and 49 years of age. For each donor, three plates each were used for CD4 naive and CD4 memory, two plates were used for CD8 naive, and one plate was used for CD8 memory. The study deeply sequenced blood TCR repertoires of about five healthy adults to estimate repertoire size and the extent of clonotype sharing between individuals. Libraries were prepared and TCR repertoires were sequenced by different laboratories using diverse techniques, in order to increase sequencing depth and limit assay-specific biases. Leukapheresis yielded between about 0.85 and 9 billion PBMCs per donor. Overall study outcomes, separate from this receptor: About 4.5% of naive CD4, roughly 3.5% of naive CD8, approximately 2.2% of memory CD4, and approximately 0.4% of memory CD8 clonotypes were shared across several donors. The small number of donors limited the genetic and exposure-history diversity represented. Sampling was restricted to blood, and TCR repertoires in tissues likely differ from the TCR repertoires found in blood. Clonotypes shared by all four sorted-subset donors showed higher generation probabilities than non-shared clonotypes. Even with the large sequencing depth, rarefaction of the sorted-subset datasets indicated that sequencing was incomplete. Naive subsets generally had larger estimated clonotype richness than memory subsets. Pairwise subsampling led to the expectation that sequencing depth would affect the degree of clonotype sharing among donors.

Using the deep immunoSEQ assay, multiplex PCR amplified TCR CDR3 regions from genomic DNA. Extracted genomic DNA from each cell subset was distributed evenly across all wells of several immunoSEQ 96-well plates, and each plate was treated as a replicate. For sorted subsets, around 200 ng genomic DNA, equal to 30,000 or so T cell genomes, was loaded into each replicate PCR. The purified libraries were quantified using a Qubit 3.0 fluorometer, sized with a Bioanalyzer 2100, and then quantified again using the KAPA Library Quantification kit. Every immunoSEQ 96-well plate was sequenced on a separate single-read 150-cycle Illumina NextSeq 550 flow cell. In the original analysis: Because the immunoSEQ output held only junctional sequences and lacked quality scores, the filtering could not match the filtering applied to full-length reads. Sequences were annotated with PyIR, a Python wrapper for IgBLAST v1.9, and V/J genes and CDR3 were assigned using IMGT germline references. Reads with weak V/J assignments (E-value above 1e-6), missing CDR3, stop codons, out-of-frame junctions, or ambiguous translated residues were removed. A V3J clonotype was defined by an identical inferred V gene, J gene, and CDR3 amino acid sequence. To compute the percentage overlap between repertoires, the number of shared unique clonotypes was divided by the size of the smaller repertoire. Three approaches were used to assess repertoire richness: RTK rarefaction, the Chao1 estimator, and Recon v2.1 estimates of unobserved clonotypes. Generation probabilities for all TCRbeta clonotypes obtained by the gDNA method from a handful of donors were computed using OLGA. Not all clones reach the TCRdb copy of this immuneACCESS table, which keeps in-frame sequences only. Checked studies attribute under half of the gap to unresolved V genes and leave the rest unexplained. From that table come the V and J calls and clone size; the DNA was used to work out D and trimming. The sample table holds some 1,100,000 clones, of which 75% to 85% were seen once. The top ten constitute 0.4% to 0.55% of the sample.

The donors were healthy, HIV-negative adults with no recently reported acute infections or vaccinations. Every donor was a Caucasian adult residing in Nashville, Tennessee, USA. CD4+ T cells were enriched by magnetic negative selection, after which naive cells were positively selected on CD45RA and the negative fraction was taken as the memory subset. Blood was obtained by leukapheresis, after which PBMCs were separated by Ficoll-Histopaque density gradient centrifugation and cryopreserved in liquid nitrogen vapor phase. Purity and quantity of every magnetically sorted T cell population were checked by analytical flow cytometry. Genomic DNA was isolated from each sorted fraction and quantified by UV absorbance on a Nanodrop 2000c. The sequenced sample consisted of memory CD4+ T cells from PBMCs. Interpreted using the paper, the cell subset or site label stands for: CD45RA-negative fraction. This TCR derives from a man younger than 35 in good health. Some clones in this sample may be carry-over from other donors' samples.

The nucleotide sequence is given as TGTGCCAGCAGTTTAAGGGGGGCTTACAATCAGCCCCAGCATTTT. It codes for CASSLRGAYNQPQHF. The chain was built from TRBV28 and TRBJ1-5; TRBD1 is perhaps the D gene, given 6 matching bases. Taken from cysteine to phenylalanine, the CDR3 has 15 residues. Only CDR3 DNA is held: 45 bases, read in frame from base 1. V loses 2 bases of germline sequence and J loses 3 bases, and the interval between the two ends is 11 bases. The germline V gene provides CDR1 MDHEN and CDR2 SYDVKM.